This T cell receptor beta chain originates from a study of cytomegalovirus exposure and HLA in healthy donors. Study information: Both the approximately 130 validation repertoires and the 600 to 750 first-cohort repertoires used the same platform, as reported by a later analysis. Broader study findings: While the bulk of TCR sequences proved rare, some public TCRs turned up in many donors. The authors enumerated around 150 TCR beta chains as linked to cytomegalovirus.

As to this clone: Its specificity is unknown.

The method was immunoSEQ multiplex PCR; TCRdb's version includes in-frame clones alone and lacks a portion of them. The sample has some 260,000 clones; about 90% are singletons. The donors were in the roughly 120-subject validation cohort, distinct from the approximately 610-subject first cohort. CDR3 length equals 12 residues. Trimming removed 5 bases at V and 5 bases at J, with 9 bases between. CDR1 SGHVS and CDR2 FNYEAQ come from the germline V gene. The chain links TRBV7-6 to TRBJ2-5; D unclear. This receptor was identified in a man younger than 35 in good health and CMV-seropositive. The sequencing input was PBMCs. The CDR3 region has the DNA TGTGCCAGCAGCCGCCGGGCCGAGACCCAGTACTTC. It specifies CASSRRAETQYF.